This entry describes one T cell receptor beta chain. Germline CDR1 SGHNT, CDR2 YYREEE (reference sequence). The V gene end was trimmed by 4 bases and the J gene end by 2 bases; junction bases not matched to a gene: 6. The CDR3 length is 15 residues. The data stem from a study of blood T cell repertoires in COVID-19. Study-level background: Whether acute or convalescent, the COVID-19 samples came from the United States, Italy and Spain. Sample material is recorded as cDNA or gDNA derived from T cells, B-cell-depleted T cells, or PBMCs.

Original data processing: Using reference gene primer amplification, nucleated cell counts were estimated. Only in-frame clones appear in the TCRdb table, and some are missing; sequencing was by immunoSEQ multiplex PCR. V and J calls and clone size are as listed in that table; D and trimming were resolved from the DNA. The repertoire consists of about 26,000 clones, with roughly 89% occurring once and the leading ten covering approximately 10%. This receptor was obtained from a man between 65 and 85 years old with acute or convalescent COVID-19. J is TRBJ2-7 and V is TRBV5-4; 10 positions match TRBD1. The sequencing sample was made of peripheral blood. CDR3 DNA sequence: TGTGCCAGCAGCCCCGGGACAGGGGCGGCCTACGAGCAGTACTTC. Translation gives CASSPGTGAAYEQYF.